This is a list of T cell receptor beta chains from one sample in a study of blood T cell repertoires in COVID-19. This table comes from immunoSEQ multiplex PCR, and its TCRdb copy is limited to in-frame clones, with some not included. The data contain about 36,000 clones, around nine tenths of them singletons. Sequencing was carried out using peripheral blood. Source of these receptors: a human donor in a cohort sampled during active COVID-19. Each CDR3 is given with its conserved first and last residue. The order of the fields is J gene, V gene, clone size, D gene, CDR3 protein, CDR3 DNA. A D gene is named only where the DNA matches it firmly. Expanded clones get a size class; other rows say once, few or many, or leave the size out.

>TRBJ2-1|TRBV12-3/TRBV12-4|-|-
CASSLAQGNEQFF
TGTGCCAGCAGTTTAGCACAGGGTAATGAGCAGTTCTTC
>TRBJ1-2|TRBV9|medium-sized|-
CASSVAEVANYGYTF
TGTGCCAGCAGCGTAGCGGAGGTGGCTAACTATGGCTACACCTTC
>TRBJ2-3|TRBV5-4|-|-
CASSPLPESADTQYF
TGTGCCAGCAGCCCCCTTCCCGAAAGCGCAGATACGCAGTATTTT
>TRBJ2-5|TRBV27|few|TRBD1
CASSHRGPLGETQYF
TGTGCCAGCAGCCACAGGGGACCTCTGGGGGAGACCCAGTACTTC
>TRBJ1-2|TRBV2|-|-
CASSEREGIGYGYTF
TGTGCCAGCAGTGAAAGGGAGGGCATAGGCTATGGCTACACCTTC
>TRBJ1-2|TRBV5-8|-|-
CASSEQGPLDGYTF
TGTGCCAGCAGCGAACAGGGTCCCCTGGATGGCTACACCTTC
>TRBJ1-1|TRBV5-1|-|-
CASSLILAGTEAFF
TGCGCCAGCAGCTTAATCCTCGCGGGCACTGAAGCTTTCTTT
>TRBJ2-2|TRBV5-4|-|TRBD2
CASSLVSGGLNTGELFF
TGTGCCAGCAGCTTGGTTAGCGGGGGCCTGAACACCGGGGAGCTGTTTTTT
>TRBJ1-1|TRBV12-3/TRBV12-4|-|-
CASTVGGTEAFF
TGTGCCAGCACCGTGGGGGGCACTGAAGCTTTCTTT
>TRBJ1-4|TRBV4-1|-|-
CASSLNGQPTNEKLFF
TGCGCCAGCAGCCTTAACGGACAGCCAACTAATGAAAAACTGTTTTTT
>TRBJ1-5|TRBV28|-|TRBD1
CASSSGQVGNQPQHF
TGTGCCAGCAGTTCCGGACAGGTGGGCAATCAGCCCCAGCATTTT
>TRBJ1-3|TRBV28|-|TRBD1
CASSSNTGAGNTIYF
TGTGCCAGCAGTTCGAACACAGGGGCTGGAAACACCATATATTTT
>TRBJ2-6|TRBV19|-|-
CASSQGPQGANVLTF
TGTGCCAGTAGCCAGGGCCCGCAGGGGGCCAACGTCCTGACTTTC
>TRBJ2-2|TRBV29-1|-|TRBD2
CSGEGTNTGELFF
TGCAGCGGGGAGGGGACGAACACCGGGGAGCTGTTTTTT
>TRBJ1-1|TRBV7-9|-|-
CASSLARTANTEAFF
TGTGCCAGCAGCTTAGCGCGGACAGCTAACACTGAAGCTTTCTTT
>TRBJ1-3|TRBV28|-|-
CASSLSQSIYF
TGTGCCAGCAGTTTAAGTCAGTCCATATATTTT
>TRBJ1-4|TRBV5-1|-|-
CASSFRGAQEKLFF
TGCGCCAGCAGCTTTCGGGGGGCGCAGGAAAAACTGTTTTTT
>TRBJ2-3|TRBV10-2|-|TRBD2
CASSVQRGTDTQYF
TGCGCCAGCAGTGTTCAGCGGGGGACAGATACGCAGTATTTT
>TRBJ2-1|TRBV9|-|TRBD1
CASSVDRGRNEQFF
TGTGCCAGCAGCGTAGACAGGGGAAGGAATGAGCAGTTCTTC
>TRBJ2-1|TRBV5-6|-|-
CASSRYPYNEQFF
TGTGCCAGCAGCCGGTACCCCTACAATGAGCAGTTCTTC
>TRBJ2-7|TRBV3-1/TRBV3-2|-|TRBD2
CASGQGGYEQYF
TGTGCCAGCGGGCAGGGAGGGTACGAGCAGTACTTC
>TRBJ1-4|TRBV21-1|-|-
CASSNLKGTSATNEKLFF
TGTGCCAGCAGCAACCTAAAGGGGACATCGGCAACTAATGAAAAACTGTTTTTT
>TRBJ2-1|TRBV19|-|TRBD1
CASSMGQGAGNEQFF
TGTGCCAGTAGTATGGGACAGGGGGCGGGCAATGAGCAGTTCTTC
>TRBJ1-1|TRBV7-3|-|-
CASSLGPLGRDTEAFF
TGTGCCAGCAGCTTAGGACCGCTGGGGAGGGACACTGAAGCTTTCTTT
>TRBJ2-7|TRBV28|-|-
CASSAGSSYEQYF
TGTGCCAGCAGTGCCGGGTCCTCCTACGAGCAGTACTTC
>TRBJ1-4|TRBV2|medium-sized|TRBD1
CASRGTGTAVTF
TGTGCCAGCAGAGGGACAGGTACAGCTGTAACCTTT
>TRBJ1-5|TRBV6-4|-|-
CASRAPGDGIQPQHF
TGTGCCAGCAGGGCCCCAGGGGACGGTATTCAGCCCCAGCATTTT
>TRBJ1-5|TRBV6-6|-|TRBD1
CASRITGEGQPQHF
TGTGCCAGCAGGATCACAGGGGAAGGCCAGCCCCAGCATTTT
>TRBJ1-5|TRBV6-5|few|-
CASSYDSYQPQHF
TGTGCCAGCAGTTACGACAGTTATCAGCCCCAGCATTTT
>TRBJ2-6|TRBV5-4|-|-
CASSYRGKSGANVLTF
TGTGCCAGCAGCTATCGGGGGAAGTCCGGGGCCAACGTCCTGACTTTC
>TRBJ1-1|TRBV6-1|-|-
CASSEPPTGTVGGEAFF
TGTGCCAGCAGTGAACCACCAACCGGGACTGTAGGAGGTGAAGCTTTCTTT
>TRBJ1-1|TRBV6-5|-|TRBD1
CASSYTGGTEAFF
TGTGCCAGCAGTTACACAGGGGGCACTGAAGCTTTCTTT
>TRBJ2-2|TRBV9|-|-
CASSPQMNTGELFF
TGTGCCAGCAGCCCACAGATGAACACCGGGGAGCTGTTTTTT
>TRBJ2-7|TRBV15|medium-sized|TRBD1
CATSRDQPTGGATYEQYF
TGTGCCACCAGCAGAGACCAGCCAACAGGGGGCGCAACCTACGAGCAGTACTTC
>TRBJ1-4|TRBV5-5|once|-
CASSHREDEKLFF
TGTGCCAGCAGCCACCGGGAGGACGAAAAACTGTTTTTT
>TRBJ2-1|TRBV9|-|-
CASSVRAINNEQFF
TGTGCCAGCAGCGTGAGGGCGATAAACAATGAGCAGTTCTTC
>TRBJ1-2|TRBV5-1|-|-
CASSSGEGRANGYTF
TGCGCCAGCAGCTCGGGAGAGGGGCGTGCGAATGGCTACACCTTC
>TRBJ1-2|TRBV2|few|-
CASSDQGGGYTF
TGTGCCAGCAGTGATCAGGGTGGTGGCTACACCTTC
>TRBJ2-5|TRBV7-8|-|-
CASSLGAGEETQYF
TGTGCCAGCAGCTTAGGTGCAGGGGAGGAGACCCAGTACTTC
>TRBJ2-1|TRBV30|-|-
CAWGGLWREQFF
TGTGCCTGGGGGGGCCTCTGGCGTGAGCAGTTCTTC
>TRBJ2-1|TRBV10-2|-|TRBD2
CASRASGGAINEQFF
TGCGCCAGCAGAGCTAGCGGGGGGGCCATAAATGAGCAGTTCTTC
>TRBJ2-7|TRBV3-1/TRBV3-2|few|-
CASSLYSAYEQYF
TGTGCCAGCAGCCTCTACAGTGCCTACGAGCAGTACTTC
>TRBJ1-4|TRBV6-5|-|-
CASSSSRAGEVEKLFF
TGTGCCAGCAGTTCAAGCAGGGCGGGGGAGGTAGAAAAACTGTTTTTT
>TRBJ1-1|TRBV7-9|-|-
CASSSAAETEAFF
TGTGCCAGCAGCTCAGCAGCCGAAACTGAAGCTTTCTTT
>TRBJ2-1|TRBV7-2|once|-
CASSPDSTYNEQFF
TGTGCCAGCAGCCCCGACAGCACATACAATGAGCAGTTCTTC